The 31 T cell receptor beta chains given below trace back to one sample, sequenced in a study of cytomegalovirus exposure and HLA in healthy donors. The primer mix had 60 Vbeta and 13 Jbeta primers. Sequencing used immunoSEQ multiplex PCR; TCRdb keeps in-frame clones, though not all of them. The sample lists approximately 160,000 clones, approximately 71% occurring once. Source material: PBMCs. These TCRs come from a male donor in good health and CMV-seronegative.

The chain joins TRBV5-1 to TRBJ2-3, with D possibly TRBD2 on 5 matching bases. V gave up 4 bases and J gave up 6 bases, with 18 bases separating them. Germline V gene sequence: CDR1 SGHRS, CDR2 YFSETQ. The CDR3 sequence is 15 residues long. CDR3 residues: CASSPWTERSDTQYF. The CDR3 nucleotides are TGCGCCAGCAGCCCCTGGACTGAGCGTTCGGATACGCAGTATTTT.

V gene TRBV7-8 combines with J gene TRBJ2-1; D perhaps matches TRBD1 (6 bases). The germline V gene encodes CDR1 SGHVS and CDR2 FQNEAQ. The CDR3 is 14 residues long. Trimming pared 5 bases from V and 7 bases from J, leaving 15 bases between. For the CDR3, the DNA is TGTGCCAGCAGCGGACAGAGGGACCTGAATGAGCAGTTCTTC. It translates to CASSGQRDLNEQFF.

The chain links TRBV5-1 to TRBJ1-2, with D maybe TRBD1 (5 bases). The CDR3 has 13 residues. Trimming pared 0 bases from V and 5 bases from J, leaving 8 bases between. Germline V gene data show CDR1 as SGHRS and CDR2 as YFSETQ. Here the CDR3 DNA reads TGCGCCAGCAGCTTGGTGACAGATTATGGCTACACCTTC. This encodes CASSLVTDYGYTF. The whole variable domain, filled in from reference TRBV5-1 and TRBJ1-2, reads KAGVTQTPRYLIKTRGQQVTLSCSPISGHRSVSWYQQTPGQGLQFLFEYFSETQRNKGNFPGRFSGRQFSNSRSEMNVSTLELGDSALYLCASSLVTDYGYTFGSGTRLTVV.

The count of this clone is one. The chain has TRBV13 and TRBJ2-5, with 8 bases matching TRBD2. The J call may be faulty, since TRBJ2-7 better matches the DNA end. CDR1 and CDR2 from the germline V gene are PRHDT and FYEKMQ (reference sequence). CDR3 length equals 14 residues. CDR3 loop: CASTRGSGSHEQYF. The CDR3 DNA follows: TGTGCCAGCACGAGGGGGAGCGGGAGCCACGAGCAGTACTTC.

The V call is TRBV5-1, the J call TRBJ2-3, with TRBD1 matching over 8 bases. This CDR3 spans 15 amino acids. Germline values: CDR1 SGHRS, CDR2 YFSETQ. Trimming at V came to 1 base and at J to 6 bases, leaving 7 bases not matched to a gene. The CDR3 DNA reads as TGCGCCAGCAGCTTGTACCAGGGGGCGACGGATACGCAGTATTTT. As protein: CASSLYQGATDTQYF. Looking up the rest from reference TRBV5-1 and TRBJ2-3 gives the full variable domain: KAGVTQTPRYLIKTRGQQVTLSCSPISGHRSVSWYQQTPGQGLQFLFEYFSETQRNKGNFPGRFSGRQFSNSRSEMNVSTLELGDSALYLCASSLYQGATDTQYFGPGTRLTVL.

As DNA, the CDR3 is TGTGCCAGCAGCGACCAGGGGGGCGAGCAGTACTTC. Encoded protein: CASSDQGGEQYF. V and J are TRBV11-2 and TRBJ2-7; TRBD1 is a possible D gene (7 bases). Per the germline V gene, CDR1 is SGHAT and CDR2 is FQNNGV. Trimming left V 5 bases short and J 6 bases short, with 11 bases between. The CDR3 is made up of 12 amino acids.

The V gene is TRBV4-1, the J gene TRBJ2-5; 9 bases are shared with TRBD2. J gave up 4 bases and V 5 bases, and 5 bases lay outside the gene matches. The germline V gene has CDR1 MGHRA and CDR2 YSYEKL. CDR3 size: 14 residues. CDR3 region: CASSLAGDRETQYF. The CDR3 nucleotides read TGCGCCAGCAGCTTAGCGGGAGATAGAGAGACCCAGTACTTC.

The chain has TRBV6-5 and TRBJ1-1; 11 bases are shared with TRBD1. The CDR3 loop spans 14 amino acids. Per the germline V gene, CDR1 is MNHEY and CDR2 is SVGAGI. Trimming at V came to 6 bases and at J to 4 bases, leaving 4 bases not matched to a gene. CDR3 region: CASRGQGAFTEAFF. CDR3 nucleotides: TGTGCCAGCAGAGGACAGGGGGCGTTCACTGAAGCTTTCTTT.

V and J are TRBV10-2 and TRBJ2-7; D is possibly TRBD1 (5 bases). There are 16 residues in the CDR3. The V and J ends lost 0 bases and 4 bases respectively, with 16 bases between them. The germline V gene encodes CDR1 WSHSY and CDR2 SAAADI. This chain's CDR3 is CASSESRAAGKYEQYF. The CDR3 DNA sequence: TGCGCCAGCAGTGAGTCCAGGGCGGCAGGGAAGTACGAGCAGTACTTC.

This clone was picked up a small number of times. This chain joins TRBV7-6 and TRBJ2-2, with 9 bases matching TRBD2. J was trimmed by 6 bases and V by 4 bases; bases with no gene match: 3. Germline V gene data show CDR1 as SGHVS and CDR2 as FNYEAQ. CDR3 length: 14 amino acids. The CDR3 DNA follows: TGTGCCAGCAGCTCTGGACTAGCGTCCGGGGAGCTGTTTTTT. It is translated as CASSSGLASGELFF.

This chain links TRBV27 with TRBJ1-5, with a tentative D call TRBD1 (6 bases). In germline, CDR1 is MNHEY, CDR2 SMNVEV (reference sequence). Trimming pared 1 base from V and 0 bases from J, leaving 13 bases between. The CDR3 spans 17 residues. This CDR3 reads CASSLFGGHDSNQPQHF. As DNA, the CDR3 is TGTGCCAGCAGTTTATTCGGGGGGCATGATAGCAATCAGCCCCAGCATTTT.

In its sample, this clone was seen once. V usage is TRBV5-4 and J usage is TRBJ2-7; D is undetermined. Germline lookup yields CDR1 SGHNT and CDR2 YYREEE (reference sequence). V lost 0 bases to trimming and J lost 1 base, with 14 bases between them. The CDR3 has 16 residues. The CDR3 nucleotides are TGTGCCAGCAGCTTGGCCTTGGTTGGCAGTTCCTACGAGCAGTACTTC. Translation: CASSLALVGSSYEQYF. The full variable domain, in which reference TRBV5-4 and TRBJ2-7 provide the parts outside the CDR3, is ETGVTQSPTHLIKTRGQQVTLRCSSQSGHNTVSWYQQALGQGPQFIFQYYREEENGRGNFPPRFSGLQFPNYSSELNVNALELDDSALYLCASSLALVGSSYEQYFGPGTRLTVT.

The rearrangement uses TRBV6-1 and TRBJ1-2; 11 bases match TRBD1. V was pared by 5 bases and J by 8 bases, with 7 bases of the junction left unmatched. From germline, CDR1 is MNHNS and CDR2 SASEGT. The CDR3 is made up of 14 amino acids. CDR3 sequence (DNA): TGTGCCAGCAGTCAGGACAGGGGGCATTGGGGCTACACCTTC. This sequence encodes CASSQDRGHWGYTF.

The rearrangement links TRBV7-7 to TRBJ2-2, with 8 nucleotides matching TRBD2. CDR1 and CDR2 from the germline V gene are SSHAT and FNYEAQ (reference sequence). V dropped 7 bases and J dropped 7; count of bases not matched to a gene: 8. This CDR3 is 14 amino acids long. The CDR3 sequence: CASTHGTSGGELFF. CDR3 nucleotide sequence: TGTGCCAGCACCCACGGGACTAGTGGCGGGGAGCTGTTTTTT.

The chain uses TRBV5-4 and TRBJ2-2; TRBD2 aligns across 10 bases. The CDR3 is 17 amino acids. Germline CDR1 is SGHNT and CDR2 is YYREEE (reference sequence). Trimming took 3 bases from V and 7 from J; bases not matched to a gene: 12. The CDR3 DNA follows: TGTGCCAGCAGCTCGGCGGGCAGCGGGAGGGGGATCGGGGAGCTGTTTTTT. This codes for CASSSAGSGRGIGELFF.

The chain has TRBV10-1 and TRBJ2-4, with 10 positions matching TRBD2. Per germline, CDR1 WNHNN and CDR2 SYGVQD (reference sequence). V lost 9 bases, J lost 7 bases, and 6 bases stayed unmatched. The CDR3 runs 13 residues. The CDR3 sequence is CARPSGGANIQYF. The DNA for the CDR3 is TGCGCCAGGCCTAGCGGGGGCGCGAACATTCAGTACTTC.

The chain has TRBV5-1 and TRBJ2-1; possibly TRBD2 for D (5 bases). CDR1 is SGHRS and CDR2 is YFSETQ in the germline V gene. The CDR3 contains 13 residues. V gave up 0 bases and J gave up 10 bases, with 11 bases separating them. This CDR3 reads CASSLVTTGEQFF. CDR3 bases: TGCGCCAGCAGCTTGGTGACTACGGGGGAGCAGTTCTTC.

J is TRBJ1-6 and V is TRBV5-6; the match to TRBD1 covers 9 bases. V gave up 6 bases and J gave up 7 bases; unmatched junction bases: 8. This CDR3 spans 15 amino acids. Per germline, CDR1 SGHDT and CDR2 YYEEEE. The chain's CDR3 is CASTMGQGGNSPLHF. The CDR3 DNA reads TGTGCCAGCACCATGGGACAGGGAGGAAATTCACCCCTCCACTTT.

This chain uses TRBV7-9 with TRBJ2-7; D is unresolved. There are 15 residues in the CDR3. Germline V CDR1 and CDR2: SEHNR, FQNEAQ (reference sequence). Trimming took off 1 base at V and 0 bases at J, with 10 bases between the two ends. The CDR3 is CASSLGAPSSYEQYF. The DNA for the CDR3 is TGTGCCAGCAGCTTAGGAGCGCCGAGCTCCTACGAGCAGTACTTC.

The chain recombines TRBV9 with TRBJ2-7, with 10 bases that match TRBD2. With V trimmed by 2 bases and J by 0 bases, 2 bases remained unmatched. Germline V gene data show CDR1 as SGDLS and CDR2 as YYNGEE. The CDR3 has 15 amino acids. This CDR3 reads CASSVLAGDSYEQYF. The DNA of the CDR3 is TGTGCCAGCAGCGTCCTAGCGGGAGACTCCTACGAGCAGTACTTC.

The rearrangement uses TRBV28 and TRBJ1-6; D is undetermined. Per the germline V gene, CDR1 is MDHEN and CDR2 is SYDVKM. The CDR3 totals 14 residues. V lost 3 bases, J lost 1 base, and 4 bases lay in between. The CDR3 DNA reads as TGTGCCAGCAGTTTTCTATCCTATAATTCACCCCTCCACTTT. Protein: CASSFLSYNSPLHF.

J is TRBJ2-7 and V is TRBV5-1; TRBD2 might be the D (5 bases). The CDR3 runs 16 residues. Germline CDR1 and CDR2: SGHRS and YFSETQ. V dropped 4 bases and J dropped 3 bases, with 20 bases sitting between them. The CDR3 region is CASSPADGVNFYEQYF. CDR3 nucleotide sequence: TGCGCCAGCAGCCCCGCAGACGGGGTAAACTTCTACGAGCAGTACTTC.

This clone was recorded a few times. DNA of the CDR3: TGTGCCAGCAGCCAAGGGGGAGCATACGAGCAGTACTTC. Amino acid sequence: CASSQGGAYEQYF. The V and J genes are TRBV6-1 and TRBJ2-7, with D perhaps TRBD1 (6 bases). This CDR3 has 13 residues. The germline gives CDR1 MNHNS, CDR2 SASEGT. V was clipped by 6 bases and J by 4 bases, with 13 bases between them.

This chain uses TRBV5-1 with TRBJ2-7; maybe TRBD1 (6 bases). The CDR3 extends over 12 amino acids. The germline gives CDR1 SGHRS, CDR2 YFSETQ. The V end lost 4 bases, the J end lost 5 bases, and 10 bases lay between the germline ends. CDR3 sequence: CASSPSGDEQYF. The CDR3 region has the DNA TGCGCCAGCAGCCCGTCAGGGGACGAGCAGTACTTC.

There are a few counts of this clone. The CDR3 DNA reads as TGTGCCAGCAGCGTTAACACTGAAGCTTTCTTT. It translates to CASSVNTEAFF. The gene calls are TRBV2 and TRBJ1-1; D unclear. Germline V gives CDR1 SNHLY, CDR2 FYNNEI. This CDR3 contains 11 residues. Trimming took 6 bases from V and 2 from J, leaving 4 bases between them.

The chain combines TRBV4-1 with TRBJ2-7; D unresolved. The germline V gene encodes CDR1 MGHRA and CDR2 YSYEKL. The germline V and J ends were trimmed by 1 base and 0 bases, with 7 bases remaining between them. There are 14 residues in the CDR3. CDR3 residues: CASSQGRSSYEQYF. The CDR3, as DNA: TGCGCCAGCAGCCAAGGTAGAAGCTCCTACGAGCAGTACTTC.

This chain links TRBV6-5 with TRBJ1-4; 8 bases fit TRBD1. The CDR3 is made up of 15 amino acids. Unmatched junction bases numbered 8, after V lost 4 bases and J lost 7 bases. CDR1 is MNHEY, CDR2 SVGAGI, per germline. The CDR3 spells CASSWGDRGLEKLFF. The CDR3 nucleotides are TGTGCCAGCAGTTGGGGCGACAGGGGTCTTGAAAAACTGTTTTTT.

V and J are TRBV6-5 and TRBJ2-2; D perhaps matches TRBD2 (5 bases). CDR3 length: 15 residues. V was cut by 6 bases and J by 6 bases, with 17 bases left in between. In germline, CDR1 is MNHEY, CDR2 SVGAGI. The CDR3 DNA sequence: TGTGCCAGCAGACGGACGCGGGTTGGGCCCGGGGAGCTGTTTTTT. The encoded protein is CASRRTRVGPGELFF.

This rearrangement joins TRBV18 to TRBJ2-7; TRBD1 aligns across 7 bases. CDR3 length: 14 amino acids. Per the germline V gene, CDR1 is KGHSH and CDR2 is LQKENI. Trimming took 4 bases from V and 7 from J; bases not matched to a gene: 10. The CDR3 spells CASSLGQGDREQYF. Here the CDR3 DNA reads TGTGCCAGCTCACTAGGCCAGGGGGATCGGGAGCAGTACTTC.

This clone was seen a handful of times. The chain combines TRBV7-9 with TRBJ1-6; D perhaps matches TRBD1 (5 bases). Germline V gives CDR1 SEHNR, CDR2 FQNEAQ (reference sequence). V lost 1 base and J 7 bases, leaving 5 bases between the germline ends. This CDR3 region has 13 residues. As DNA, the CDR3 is TGTGCCAGCAGCTTAGAGGGGAATTCACCCCTCCACTTT. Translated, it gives CASSLEGNSPLHF.

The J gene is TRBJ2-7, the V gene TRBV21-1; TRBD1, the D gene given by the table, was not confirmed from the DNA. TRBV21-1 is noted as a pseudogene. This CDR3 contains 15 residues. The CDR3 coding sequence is TGTGCCAGCAGCGACGGACACCTGAGCTCCTACGAGCAGTACTTC. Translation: CASSDGHLSSYEQYF.